The T cell receptor (beta chain) under discussion was sequenced for a study of T cell responses to AZD1222 COVID-19 vaccine. The V gene lost 5 bases and the J gene lost 4 bases, with 14 bases spanning the gap. This CDR3 contains 14 residues. Per the germline V gene, CDR1 is LNHDA and CDR2 is SQIVND (reference sequence). This clone appeared a single time. What it binds is not known. Clones were sequenced by immunoSEQ multiplex PCR, and TCRdb holds only the in-frame ones, with some missing. The profile shows about 120,000 clones, around 89% of them singletons. Study-level results: Repertoires were obtained only post-peak T cell response. Clonal diversity was possibly underestimated, and the donors were mostly white British, with more females. Targeting of unmutated variant regions was reportedly seen in nearly half of spike-specific TCRs.

This sequence joins TRBV19 and TRBJ1-1; no firm D call. This sample comprised peripheral blood, obtained on day 0 of AZD1222 vaccination. The clonotype comes from an adult in good health. The CDR3 spells CASSYAGSATEAFF. CDR3 nucleotides: TGTGCCAGTAGTTACGCCGGCTCGGCCACTGAAGCTTTCTTT.